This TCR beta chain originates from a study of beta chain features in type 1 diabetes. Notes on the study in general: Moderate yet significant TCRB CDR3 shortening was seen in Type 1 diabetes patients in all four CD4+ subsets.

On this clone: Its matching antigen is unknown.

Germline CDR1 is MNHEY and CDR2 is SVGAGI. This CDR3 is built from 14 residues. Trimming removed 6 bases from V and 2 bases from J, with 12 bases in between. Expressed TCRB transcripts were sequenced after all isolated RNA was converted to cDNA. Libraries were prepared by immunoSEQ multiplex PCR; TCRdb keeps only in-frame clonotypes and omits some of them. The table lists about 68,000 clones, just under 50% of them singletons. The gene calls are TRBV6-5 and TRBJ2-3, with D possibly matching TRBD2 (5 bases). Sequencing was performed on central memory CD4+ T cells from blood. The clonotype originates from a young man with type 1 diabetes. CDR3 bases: TGTGCCAGCAGGCCGGGATATTCCACAGATACGCAGTATTTT. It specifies CASRPGYSTDTQYF.